Below are 18 T cell receptor beta chains sequenced from a single sample in a study of cytomegalovirus exposure and HLA in healthy donors. The PCR used 60 Vbeta and 13 Jbeta primers. The assay was immunoSEQ multiplex PCR, and TCRdb's table has in-frame clones only and misses some. Of more than 100,000 clones listed, around 73% were seen once; the top ten hold 8% to 8.5%. Sequencing input: PBMCs. All receptors come from a woman in her thirties or forties in good health and CMV-seropositive.

The genes are TRBV5-5 and TRBJ1-4, with 10 bases matching TRBD1. The CDR3 is 14 residues long. Germline-derived CDR1 and CDR2 are SGHKS and YYEKEE (reference sequence). V shed 4 bases and J 8 bases; nucleotides not matched to a gene: 5. For the CDR3, the DNA is TGTGCCAGCAGCCGGACAGGGGGGGACGAAAAACTGTTTTTT. Translated, it gives CASSRTGGDEKLFF.

The CDR3 sequence: CASSYEYTPLHF. CDR3 bases: TGTGCCAGCAGTTACGAGTATACGCCCCTCCACTTT. The V and J genes are TRBV7-2 and TRBJ1-6; no clear D. In germline, CDR1 is SGHTA, CDR2 FQGNSA. CDR3 length equals 12 residues. V dropped 6 bases and J dropped 13 bases, with 13 bases sitting between them. The full variable domain, with the rest looked up from reference TRBV7-2 and TRBJ1-6, is GAGVSQSPSNKVTEKGKDVELRCDPISGHTALYWYRQSLGQGLEFLIYFQGNSAPDKSGLPSDRFSAERTGGSVSTLTIQRTQQEDSAVYLCASSYEYTPLHFGNGTRLTVT.

V usage is TRBV6-5 and J usage is TRBJ2-5, with 7 bases aligning to TRBD1. Germline assignment: CDR1 MNHEY and CDR2 SVGAGI. The CDR3 has 12 residues. V lost 0 bases and J lost 9; bases outside the gene matches: 1. CDR3 protein: CASSYSGGAQYF. Here the CDR3 DNA reads TGTGCCAGCAGTTACTCAGGGGGCGCCCAGTACTTC.

The chain combines TRBV6-6 with TRBJ2-4, with D hard to call. The germline gives CDR1 MNHNY, CDR2 SVGAGI (reference sequence). V lost 6 bases to trimming and J lost 2 bases, with 17 bases between them. The CDR3 is made up of 16 amino acids. The chain's CDR3 is CASSPRIGLSKNIQYF. The CDR3 DNA is TGTGCCAGCAGCCCCAGGATTGGGCTGTCCAAAAACATTCAGTACTTC.

This rearrangement joins TRBV5-4 to TRBJ2-7; TRBD2 aligns across 10 bases. V was pared by 0 bases and J by 1 base, with 4 bases of the junction left unmatched. This CDR3 comprises 16 residues. Germline loops: CDR1 SGHNT, CDR2 YYREEE (reference sequence). CDR3 in amino acids: CASSLGLAGLSYEQYF. The CDR3 coding sequence is TGTGCCAGCAGCTTGGGACTAGCGGGCCTTTCCTACGAGCAGTACTTC.

V and J are TRBV11-2 and TRBJ2-7; tentatively, D is TRBD2 (7 bases). Deletions cut 5 bases from V and 2 bases from J, with 13 bases between. Looked up from germline, CDR1 is SGHAT and CDR2 is FQNNGV. The CDR3 length is 14 residues. CDR3 in DNA: TGTGCCAGCAGCCACGTAGGGGGGGCCTACGAGCAGTACTTC. Translating gives CASSHVGGAYEQYF.

This chain joins TRBV6-6 and TRBJ1-5; 7 positions match TRBD1. This CDR3 is 14 amino acids long. From germline, CDR1 is MNHNY and CDR2 SVGAGI (reference sequence). J gave up 2 bases and V 10 bases, and 8 bases lay outside the gene matches. CDR3 DNA: TGTGCCATCTCTCAGGGGGATGGCAATCAGCCCCAGCATTTT. Its protein is CAISQGDGNQPQHF.

The table lists this clone with a few counts. Other nucleotide sequences from this sample produce the same CDR3. The chain joins TRBV5-1 to TRBJ2-5; TRBD2 aligns across 10 bases. CDR3 length: 15 amino acids. The V segment lost 0 bases and the J segment 3 bases; nucleotides outside the gene matches: 2. In germline, CDR1 is SGHRS, CDR2 YFSETQ. The DNA of the CDR3 is TGCGCCAGCAGCTTGGCCGGGACTAGCGAAGAGACCCAGTACTTC. This codes for CASSLAGTSEETQYF.

This clone was detected only a few times. The chain uses TRBV23-1 and TRBJ2-4, with no clear D. TRBV23-1 is an open reading frame whose function is uncertain. Trimming pared 0 bases from V and 1 base from J, leaving 7 bases between. This CDR3 is built from 15 residues. CDR3 region: CASSQSARAKNIQYF. CDR3 nucleotide sequence: TGCGCCAGCAGTCAATCGGCCAGGGCCAAAAACATTCAGTACTTC.

V usage is TRBV7-9 and J usage is TRBJ2-5; tentative D call: TRBD1 (6 bases). CDR1 SEHNR and CDR2 FQNEAQ come from the germline V gene (reference sequence). Trimming left V 1 base short and J 4 bases short, with 13 bases between. CDR3 length equals 15 residues. CDR3 amino acids: CASSLGQGWGETQYF. The CDR3 DNA reads as TGTGCCAGCAGCTTAGGGCAGGGGTGGGGAGAGACCCAGTACTTC.

The CDR3 is CSVAGVGEELFF. Here the CDR3 DNA reads TGCAGCGTTGCGGGGGTAGGCGAAGAACTGTTTTTT. The rearrangement uses TRBV29-1 and TRBJ1-4; TRBD1 might be the D (5 bases). Germline assignment: CDR1 SQVTM and CDR2 ANQGSEA. This CDR3 is 12 amino acids long. V was trimmed by 4 bases and J by 12 bases, leaving 15 bases between them.

This sequence joins TRBV5-4 and TRBJ1-5; TRBD1 matches at 7 bases. V lost 4 bases, J lost 4 bases, and 2 bases stayed unmatched. The CDR3 spans 13 residues. CDR1 is SGHNT and CDR2 is YYREEE in the germline V gene (reference sequence). The CDR3: CASSAGQNQPQHF. The CDR3 DNA reads as TGTGCCAGCAGCGCGGGACAGAATCAGCCCCAGCATTTT. The entire variable domain, with the rest obtained from reference TRBV5-4 and TRBJ1-5, is as follows: ETGVTQSPTHLIKTRGQQVTLRCSSQSGHNTVSWYQQALGQGPQFIFQYYREEENGRGNFPPRFSGLQFPNYSSELNVNALELDDSALYLCASSAGQNQPQHFGDGTRLSIL.

J is TRBJ2-3 and V is TRBV29-1; 7 nucleotides match TRBD1. This CDR3 comprises 12 residues. The V gene end was trimmed by 7 bases and the J gene end by 2 bases; junction bases not matched to a gene: 3. Germline V gives CDR1 SQVTM, CDR2 ANQGSEA. The CDR3 sequence: CSATGDTDTQYF. Here the CDR3 DNA reads TGCAGCGCCACAGGGGACACAGATACGCAGTATTTT.

V usage is TRBV4-1 and J usage is TRBJ1-4, with 7 bases fitting TRBD1. Germline V CDR1 and CDR2: MGHRA, YSYEKL. After removal of 4 bases from V and 5 bases from J, the junction contained 7 bases not matched to a gene. This CDR3 is built from 15 residues. The CDR3 DNA reads as TGCGCCAGCAGCCGATCGACAGGGTGGAATGAAAAACTGTTTTTT. Its protein product is CASSRSTGWNEKLFF.

This sequence joins TRBV9 and TRBJ1-1; no definite D call. The germline V and J ends were trimmed by 5 bases and 1 base, with 12 bases remaining between them. The CDR3 length is 14 residues. The germline CDR1 and CDR2 sequences are SGDLS and YYNGEE. The CDR3 reads CASSQNVRNTEAFF. CDR3 sequence (DNA): TGTGCCAGCAGTCAAAATGTGAGGAACACTGAAGCTTTCTTT.

This clone was seen a single time. The J gene is TRBJ1-4, the V gene TRBV5-8; 9 bases are shared with TRBD1. This CDR3 is 14 amino acids long. J gave up 6 bases and V 5 bases, and 5 bases lay outside the gene matches. The germline V gene encodes CDR1 SGHTS and CDR2 YDEGEE. The CDR3: CASRLTGGDEKLFF. CDR3 bases: TGTGCCAGCAGGCTGACAGGGGGGGATGAAAAACTGTTTTTT.

This chain uses TRBV5-6 with TRBJ1-1; TRBD1 aligns across 12 bases. Losses at the gene ends were 4 bases for V and 7 bases for J; bases not matched to a gene: 5. Germline loops: CDR1 SGHDT, CDR2 YYEEEE. The length of the CDR3 is 14 residues. As DNA, the CDR3 is TGTGCCAGCAGCCGGGACAGGGGGCCGGGTGAAGCTTTCTTT. Translated: CASSRDRGPGEAFF.

This clone appeared a few times. This chain connects TRBV2 to TRBJ1-4; 7 bases agree with TRBD1. The CDR3 has 16 residues. CDR1 is SNHLY and CDR2 is FYNNEI in the germline V gene. Trimming at V came to 6 bases and at J to 8 bases, leaving 15 bases not matched to a gene. This chain's CDR3 is CASSESTGTASEKLFF. DNA for the CDR3: TGTGCCAGCAGCGAATCCACCGGGACAGCTTCCGAAAAACTGTTTTTT.